This entry is about one T cell receptor (beta chain). No antigen is known for it. Receiving focal radiation plus CTLA-4 blockade with ipilimumab were patients who had chemo-refractory metastatic non-small-cell lung cancer. This sample is drawn from a study of radiotherapy plus CTLA-4 blockade in lung cancer. Overall study results and limits: Early blood T cell clone dynamics, with interferon-beta, were reported to best predict response. Expansion in blood of tumor-derived TCR clones was seen after radiotherapy plus ipilimumab.

The protocol was immunoSEQ multiplex PCR, while the TCRdb copy is restricted to in-frame clones and leaves out a portion. The repertoire holds tens of thousands of clones, with around 78% as singletons. The CDR3 extends over 16 amino acids. Trimming removed 5 bases at V and 0 bases at J, with 17 bases between. Germline-derived CDR1 and CDR2 are SGHAT and FQNNGV. This chain uses TRBV11-2 with TRBJ2-7, with a possible D match to TRBD1 (7 bases). The clonotype comes from a human donor with non-small cell lung cancer who had a partial response to radiotherapy plus ipilimumab. Some clones in this sample may be carry-over from other donors' samples. Source: peripheral blood, taken from a patient treated with radiotherapy plus ipilimumab. CDR3 sequence reads: CASSPIGRQGSYEQYF. The CDR3, as DNA: TGTGCCAGCAGCCCTATCGGGAGACAGGGCTCCTACGAGCAGTACTTC.